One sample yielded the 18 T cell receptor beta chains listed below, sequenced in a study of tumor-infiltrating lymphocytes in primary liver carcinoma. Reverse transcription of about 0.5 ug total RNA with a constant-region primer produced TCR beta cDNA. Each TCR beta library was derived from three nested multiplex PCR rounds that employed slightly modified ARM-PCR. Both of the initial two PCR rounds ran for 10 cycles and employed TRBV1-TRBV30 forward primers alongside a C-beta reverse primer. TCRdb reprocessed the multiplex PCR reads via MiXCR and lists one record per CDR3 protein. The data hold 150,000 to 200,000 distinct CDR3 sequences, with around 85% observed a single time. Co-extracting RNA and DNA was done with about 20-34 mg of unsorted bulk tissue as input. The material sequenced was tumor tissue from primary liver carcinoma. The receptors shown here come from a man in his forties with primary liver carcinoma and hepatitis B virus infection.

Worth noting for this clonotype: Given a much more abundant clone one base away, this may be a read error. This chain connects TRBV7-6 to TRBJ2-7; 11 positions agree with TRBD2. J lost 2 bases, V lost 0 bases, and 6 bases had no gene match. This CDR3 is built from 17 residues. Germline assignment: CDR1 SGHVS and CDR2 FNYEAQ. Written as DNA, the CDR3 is TGTGCCAGCAGCTTAGCGGTGACTAGCGGGATCCCCTACGAGCAGTACTTC. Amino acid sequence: CASSLAVTSGIPYEQYF.

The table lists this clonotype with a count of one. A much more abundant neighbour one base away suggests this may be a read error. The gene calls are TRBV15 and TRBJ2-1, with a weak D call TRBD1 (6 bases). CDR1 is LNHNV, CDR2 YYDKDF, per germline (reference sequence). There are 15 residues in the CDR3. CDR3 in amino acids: CATSRGGTPNNVQFF. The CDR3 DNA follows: TGTGCCACCAGCAGAGGTGGGACACCGAACAATGTGCAGTTCTTC. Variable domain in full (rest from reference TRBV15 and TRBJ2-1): DAMVIQNPRYQVTQFGKPVTLSCSQTLNHNVMYWYQQKSSQAPKLLFHYYDKDFNNEADTPDNFQSRRPNTSFCFLDIRSPGLGDTAMYLCATSRGGTPNNVQFFGPGTRLTVL.

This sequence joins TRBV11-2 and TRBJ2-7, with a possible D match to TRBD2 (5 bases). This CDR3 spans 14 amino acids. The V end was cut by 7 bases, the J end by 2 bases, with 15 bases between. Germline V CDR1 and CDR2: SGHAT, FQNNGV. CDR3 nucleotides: TGTGCCAGCATCCGTGGGAGTGCCACCTACGAGCAGTACTTC. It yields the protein CASIRGSATYEQYF.

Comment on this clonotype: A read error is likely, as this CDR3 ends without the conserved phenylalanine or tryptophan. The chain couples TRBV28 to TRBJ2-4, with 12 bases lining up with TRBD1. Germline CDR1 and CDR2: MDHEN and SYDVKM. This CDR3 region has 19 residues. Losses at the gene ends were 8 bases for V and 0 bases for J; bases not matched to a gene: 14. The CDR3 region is CASGPSRDRGRVAKNIQYI. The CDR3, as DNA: TGTGCCAGCGGCCCCTCTCGGGACAGGGGGCGCGTAGCCAAAAACATTCAGTACATC.

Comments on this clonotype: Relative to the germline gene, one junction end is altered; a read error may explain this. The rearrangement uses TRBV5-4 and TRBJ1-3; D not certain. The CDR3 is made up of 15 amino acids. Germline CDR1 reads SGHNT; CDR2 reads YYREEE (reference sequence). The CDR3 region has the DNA TGTGCCAGCCGCTTCGGGCCGGTAACGAGAAACACCATATATTTT. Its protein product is CASRFGPVTRNTIYF.

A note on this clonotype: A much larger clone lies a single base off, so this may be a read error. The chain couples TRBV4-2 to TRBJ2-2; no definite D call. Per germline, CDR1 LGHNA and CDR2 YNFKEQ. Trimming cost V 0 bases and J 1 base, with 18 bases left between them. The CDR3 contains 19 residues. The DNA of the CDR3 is TGTGCCAGCAGCCAAGATAATGGAGAGCCCCTTCTGAACACCGGGGAGCTGTTTTTT. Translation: CASSQDNGEPLLNTGELFF.

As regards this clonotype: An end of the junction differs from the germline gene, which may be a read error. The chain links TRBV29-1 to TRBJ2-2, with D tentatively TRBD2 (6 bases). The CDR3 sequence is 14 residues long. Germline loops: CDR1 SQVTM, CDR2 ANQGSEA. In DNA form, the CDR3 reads TGCAGCGTTTCCAGGCCAGGGAACACCGGGGGGCTGTTTTTT. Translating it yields CSVSRPGNTGGLFF.

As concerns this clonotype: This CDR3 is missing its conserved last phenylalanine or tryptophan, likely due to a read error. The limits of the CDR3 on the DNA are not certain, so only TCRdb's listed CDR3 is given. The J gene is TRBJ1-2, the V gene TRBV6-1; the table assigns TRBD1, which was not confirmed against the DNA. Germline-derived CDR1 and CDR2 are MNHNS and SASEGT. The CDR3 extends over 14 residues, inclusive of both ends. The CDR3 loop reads CASSAGGANYGYIS.

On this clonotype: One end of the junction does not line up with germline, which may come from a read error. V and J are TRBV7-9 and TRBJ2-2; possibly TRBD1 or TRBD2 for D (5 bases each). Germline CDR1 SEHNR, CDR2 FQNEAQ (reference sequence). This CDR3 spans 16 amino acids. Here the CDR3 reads CASSLVLQGWTGDLFF. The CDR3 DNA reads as TGTGCCAGCAGTTTAGTTCTTCAGGGTTGGACCGGGGATCTGTTCTTT. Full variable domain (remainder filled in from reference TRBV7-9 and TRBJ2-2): DTGVSQNPRHKITKRGQNVTFRCDPISEHNRLYWYRQTLGQGPEFLTYFQNEAQLEKSRLLSDRFSAERPKGSFSTLEIQRTEQGDSAMYLCASSLVLQGWTGDLFFGEGSRLTVL.

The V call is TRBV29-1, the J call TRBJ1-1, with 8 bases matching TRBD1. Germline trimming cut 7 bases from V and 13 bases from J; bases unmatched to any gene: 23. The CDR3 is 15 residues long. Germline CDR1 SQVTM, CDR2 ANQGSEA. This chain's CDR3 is CSAAGGWGMNTELFF. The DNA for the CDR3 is TGCAGCGCTGCAGGGGGCTGGGGGATGAACACTGAACTTTTCTTT.

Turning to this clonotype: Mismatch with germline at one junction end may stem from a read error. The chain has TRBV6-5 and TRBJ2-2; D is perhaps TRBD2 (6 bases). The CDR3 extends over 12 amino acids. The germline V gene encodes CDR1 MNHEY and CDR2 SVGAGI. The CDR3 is CTSSYQDTGSCF. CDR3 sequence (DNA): TGTACCAGCAGTTACCAGGACACCGGGAGCTGTTTT.

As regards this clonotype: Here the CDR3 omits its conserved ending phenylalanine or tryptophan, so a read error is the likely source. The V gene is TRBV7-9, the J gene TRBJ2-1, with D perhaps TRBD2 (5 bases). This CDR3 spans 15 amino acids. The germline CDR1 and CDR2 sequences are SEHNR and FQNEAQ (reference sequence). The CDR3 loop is CACSPLVFSYNEQFL. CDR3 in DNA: TGTGCCTGCAGCCCACTAGTTTTCTCCTACAATGAGCAGTTCTTA.

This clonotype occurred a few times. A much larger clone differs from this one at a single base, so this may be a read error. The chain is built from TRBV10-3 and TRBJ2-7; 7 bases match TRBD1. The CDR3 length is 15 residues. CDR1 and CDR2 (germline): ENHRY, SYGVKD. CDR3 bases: TGTACCATCAGTTTGTCGGGACAGACCTCCTACGAGCAGTACTTC. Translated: CTISLSGQTSYEQYF.

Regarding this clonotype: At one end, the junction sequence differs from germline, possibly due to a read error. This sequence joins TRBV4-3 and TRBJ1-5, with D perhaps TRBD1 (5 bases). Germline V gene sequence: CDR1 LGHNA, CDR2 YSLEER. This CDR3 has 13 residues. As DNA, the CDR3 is TGCGTCAACAGCCAGTCCAGGGAGCAGCTCCAGCATTTT. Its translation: CVNSQSREQLQHF.

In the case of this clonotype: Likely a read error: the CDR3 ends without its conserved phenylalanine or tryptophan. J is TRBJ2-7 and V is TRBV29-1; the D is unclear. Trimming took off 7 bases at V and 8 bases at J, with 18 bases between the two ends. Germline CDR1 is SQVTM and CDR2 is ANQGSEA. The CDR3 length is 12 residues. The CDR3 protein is CSAGWDNHKQYL. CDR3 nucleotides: TGCAGCGCGGGTTGGGATAATCACAAGCAGTACTTA.

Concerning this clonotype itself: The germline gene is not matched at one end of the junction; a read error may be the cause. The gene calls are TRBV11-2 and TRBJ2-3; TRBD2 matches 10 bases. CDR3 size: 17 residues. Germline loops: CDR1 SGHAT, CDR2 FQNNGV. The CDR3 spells CGTTDQVSSGSSDTQFF. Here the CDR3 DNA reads TGTGGCACCACAGACCAGGTTTCTAGCGGGAGCTCAGATACGCAGTTTTTT.

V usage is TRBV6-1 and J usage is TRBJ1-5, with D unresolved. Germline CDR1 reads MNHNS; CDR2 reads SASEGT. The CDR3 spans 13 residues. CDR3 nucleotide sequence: TGTGCTAGTAGTACTGAGTGTAATCAGCCCCAGCATTTT. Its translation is CASSTECNQPQHF.

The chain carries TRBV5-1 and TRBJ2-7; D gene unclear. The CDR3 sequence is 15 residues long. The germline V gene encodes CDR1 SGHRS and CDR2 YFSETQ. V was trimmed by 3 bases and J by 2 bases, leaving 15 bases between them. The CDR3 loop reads CASSSAVTGPYEQYF. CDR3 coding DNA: TGCGCCAGCAGCTCCGCAGTGACTGGACCCTACGAGCAGTACTTC.